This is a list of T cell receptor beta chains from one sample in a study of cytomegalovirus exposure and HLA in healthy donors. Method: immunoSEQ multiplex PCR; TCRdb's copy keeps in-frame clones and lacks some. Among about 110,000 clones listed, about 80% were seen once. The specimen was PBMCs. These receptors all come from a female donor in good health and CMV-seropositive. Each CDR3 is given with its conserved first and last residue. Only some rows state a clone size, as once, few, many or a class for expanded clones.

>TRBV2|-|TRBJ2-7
CASSGRDFLSEQYF
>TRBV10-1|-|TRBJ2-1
CASSESASPNEQFF
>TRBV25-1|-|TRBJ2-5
CASSVGGTQYF
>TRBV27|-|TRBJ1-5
CASRPRQGAGQPQHF
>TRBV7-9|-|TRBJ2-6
CASSYGSGANVLTF
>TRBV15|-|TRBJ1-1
CATSRDPSDSEAFF
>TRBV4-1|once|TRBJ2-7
CASSQVAGAHEQYF
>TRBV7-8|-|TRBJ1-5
CASSHDRGQPQHF
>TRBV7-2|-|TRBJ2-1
CASSVSATSGVFEQFF
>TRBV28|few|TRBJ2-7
CASRVSRGVYEQYF
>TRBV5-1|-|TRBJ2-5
CASSFWGGEETQYF
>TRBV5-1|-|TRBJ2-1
CASSLDGSGSWDEQFF
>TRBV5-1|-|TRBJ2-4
CASSEDFPTSGVLTSKNIQYF
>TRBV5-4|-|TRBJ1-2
CASSFENLYGYTF
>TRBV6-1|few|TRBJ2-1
CASSLLANEQFF
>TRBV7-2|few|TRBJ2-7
CASRRTGPTSYEQYF
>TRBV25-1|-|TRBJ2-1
CASSELFTGGSYNEQFF
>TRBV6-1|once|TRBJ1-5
CASREGTYQPQHF
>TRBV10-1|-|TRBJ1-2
CASSYRDSQLYGYTF
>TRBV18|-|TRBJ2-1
CASSPPGRSSYNEQFF
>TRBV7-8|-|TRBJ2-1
CASSSRLAGMSSYNEQFF
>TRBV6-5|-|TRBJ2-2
CASRHPRGSSGELFF
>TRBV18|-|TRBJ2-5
CASSPREGGPRETQYF
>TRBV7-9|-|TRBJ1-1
CASSQQTGRKAFF